This T cell receptor beta chain was captured by sequencing in a study of CD8 T cells in Susac syndrome. Germline V lookup: CDR1 SEHNR, CDR2 FQNEAQ (reference sequence). V dropped 5 bases and J dropped 7 bases, with 8 bases sitting between them. This CDR3 comprises 12 residues. After extraction with the RNeasy kit, about 0.5 to 1 ug of the RNA was reverse transcribed using random hexamers. In TCRdb, the immunoSEQ multiplex PCR reads were re-called with MiXCR into one record per CDR3 protein. The sample carries about 190,000 distinct CDR3 sequences, approximately 95% recorded once. The receptor was derived from a human donor with Susac syndrome. The rearrangement links TRBV7-9 to TRBJ2-2, with unresolved D. Sequencing was carried out using CD8+ T cells from PBMCs. CDR3 sequence (DNA): TGTGCCAGCAGCGCTAACGACGGGGAGCTGTTTTTT. Translation: CASSANDGELFF.